This TCR beta chain was retrieved from a study of T cell responses to AZD1222 COVID-19 vaccine. Findings of the study overall: Researchers took repertoire samples only after the peak T cell response had come. Among the donors, most were white British and more were female, and clonal diversity was possibly underestimated.

Second-dose groups at about 4 or about 12 weeks were pooled. V gave up 7 bases and J gave up 4 bases; unmatched junction bases: 11. The CDR3 covers 15 residues. Germline V CDR1 and CDR2: MDHEN, SYDVKM. As concerns this clone: Antigen: not known.

Generated by immunoSEQ multiplex PCR, the TCRdb table keeps only in-frame clones and is missing some. The sample consists of about 84,000 clones, around nine tenths of them appearing once. Sequences were derived from peripheral blood, sampled 28 days after the second AZD1222 dose. The rearrangement uses TRBV28 and TRBJ1-2; 8 bases align to TRBD1. The receptor was derived from an adult who received the AZD1222 COVID-19 vaccine. The chain's CDR3 is CASTISRGRVYGYTF. In DNA form, the CDR3 reads TGTGCCAGCACCATCAGCAGGGGGCGCGTCTATGGCTACACCTTC.